Listed below are T cell receptor beta chains from one sample, sequenced in a study of T cell responses to AZD1222 COVID-19 vaccine. Method: immunoSEQ multiplex PCR; TCRdb's copy keeps in-frame clones and lacks some. The sample gives around 61,000 clones, approximately 85% of which show up once; approximately 15% is in the top ten. Here the sequenced sample was peripheral blood, taken on day 0 of AZD1222 vaccination. The receptors here all came from an adult in good health. The CDR3 runs from the conserved cysteine through the conserved F or W.

V gene	J gene	CDR3 protein
TRBV2	TRBJ1-1	CASIFGVNTEAFF
TRBV7-8	TRBJ1-6	CASSLAGAPLHF
TRBV9	TRBJ1-5	CASSVGQDNQPQHF
TRBV6-2/TRBV6-3	TRBJ2-1	CASSYRGLGNEQFF
TRBV24-1	TRBJ1-1	CATSDAGRGGEAFF
TRBV7-8	TRBJ2-2	CASSSDRYTGELFF
TRBV6-5	TRBJ1-4	CASKLTGFNEKLFF
TRBV5-4	TRBJ2-3	CASRTDPTDTQYF
TRBV10-3	TRBJ1-2	CATSRGEDYGYTF
TRBV16	TRBJ1-5	CASSQGLVNQPQHF
TRBV5-1	TRBJ1-2	CASSPGQGWGYTF
TRBV6-6	TRBJ1-5	CASLPTGSGNQPQHF
TRBV2	TRBJ2-7	CASSEDSSYEQYF
TRBV30	TRBJ2-2	CAWSGTSGGAGTGELFF
TRBV24-1	TRBJ1-5	CATSDRDRESYSNQPQHF
TRBV10-3	TRBJ1-1	CAITPGQGTEAFF